Following are 27 T cell receptor beta chains from one sample sequenced in a study of blood T cell repertoires in COVID-19. Libraries were prepared by immunoSEQ multiplex PCR; TCRdb keeps only in-frame clonotypes and omits some of them. The sample yields under 150,000 clones, 88% seen once. Material for sequencing was peripheral blood. The receptor source for this set is a human donor in a cohort sampled during active COVID-19.

This clone has just one count. The chain has TRBV5-8 and TRBJ2-7; TRBD2 matches 11 bases. V was clipped by 1 base and J by 5 bases; unmatched bases: 8. CDR1 SGHTS and CDR2 YDEGEE come from the germline V gene. CDR3 length: 16 amino acids. In DNA form, the CDR3 reads TGTGCCAGCAGCTTGACTAGCGGGGGACCCTTCGACGAGCAGTACTTC. As protein: CASSLTSGGPFDEQYF.

V gene TRBV19 combines with J gene TRBJ2-7; TRBD1 agrees at 7 bases. CDR1 LNHDA and CDR2 SQIVND come from the germline V gene (reference sequence). V lost 5 bases, J lost 7 bases, and 8 bases stayed unmatched. This CDR3 contains 13 residues. The CDR3 DNA follows: TGTGCCAGTAGTCCCGCGACAGGGTGGGAGCAGTACTTC. This sequence encodes CASSPATGWEQYF.

The rearrangement uses TRBV19 and TRBJ1-3; no definite D call. The V gene's germline CDR1 is LNHDA and CDR2 SQIVND (reference sequence). Trimming shortened V by 2 bases and J by 0 bases, and 8 bases separated the two germline ends. The CDR3 extends over 15 amino acids. As DNA, the CDR3 is TGTGCCAGTAGTATACCTTCCTTCTCTGGAAACACCATATATTTT. This codes for CASSIPSFSGNTIYF.

J is TRBJ2-7 and V is TRBV27; 10 bases match TRBD2. The junction had 2 bases not matched to a gene; V was cut back by 4 bases and J by 5 bases. The germline gives CDR1 MNHEY, CDR2 SMNVEV (reference sequence). The CDR3 is made up of 13 amino acids. The CDR3 here is CASSWTSGNEQYF. DNA for the CDR3: TGTGCCAGCAGTTGGACTAGCGGCAACGAGCAGTACTTC.

The chain employs TRBV7-2 and TRBJ2-1; possibly TRBD1 for D (5 bases). CDR3 size: 13 residues. Trimming removed 5 bases from V and 7 bases from J, with 12 bases in between. Germline V gene lookup returns CDR1 SGHTA and CDR2 FQGNSA. CDR3 in amino acids: CASSLTGLNEQFF. CDR3 DNA sequence: TGTGCCAGCAGCCTTACAGGCTTGAATGAGCAGTTCTTC.

The V and J genes are TRBV13 and TRBJ2-5; 10 nucleotides match TRBD2. Per the germline V gene, CDR1 is PRHDT and CDR2 is FYEKMQ (reference sequence). This CDR3 has 17 amino acids. V trimming: 6 bases; J trimming: 2 bases; junction bases outside the gene matches: 12. The DNA of the CDR3 is TGTGCCAGCAGTAACCACCCCTGGACTAGCGGACAAGAGACCCAGTACTTC. Translated, it gives CASSNHPWTSGQETQYF. The variable domain in full, with the rest retrieved from reference TRBV13 and TRBJ2-5, is AAGVIQSPRHLIKEKRETATLKCYPIPRHDTVYWYQQGPGQDPQFLISFYEKMQSDKGSIPDRFSAQQFSDYHSELNMSSLELGDSALYFCASSNHPWTSGQETQYFGPGTRLLVL.

The rearrangement links TRBV2 to TRBJ1-2; tentatively, D is TRBD1 (6 bases). The CDR3 has 16 amino acids. Germline lookup yields CDR1 SNHLY and CDR2 FYNNEI. The ends were cut back, 8 bases at V and 0 bases at J, with 19 bases in the middle. This chain's CDR3 is CASVGFAGASNYGYTF. The CDR3 nucleotides read TGTGCCAGCGTGGGGTTCGCAGGGGCTTCTAACTATGGCTACACCTTC.

V gene TRBV20-1 combines with J gene TRBJ2-1, with no clear D. Germline loops: CDR1 DFQATT, CDR2 SNEGSKA (reference sequence). This CDR3 spans 16 amino acids. V dropped 3 bases and J dropped 4 bases, with 19 bases sitting between them. The CDR3 protein is CSASDVALPFYNEQFF. CDR3 DNA: TGCAGTGCTAGTGATGTAGCCTTACCTTTTTACAATGAGCAGTTCTTC.

This clone showed up just once. This chain joins TRBV5-1 and TRBJ1-5, with 8 bases aligning to TRBD1. Losses at the gene ends were 3 bases for V and 5 bases for J; bases not matched to a gene: 7. CDR3 size: 15 residues. From germline, CDR1 is SGHRS and CDR2 YFSETQ. The CDR3 spells CASSWSGQGDQPQHF. Written as DNA, the CDR3 is TGCGCCAGCAGCTGGAGCGGACAGGGTGATCAGCCCCAGCATTTT. The entire variable domain, with the rest obtained from reference TRBV5-1 and TRBJ1-5, is as follows: KAGVTQTPRYLIKTRGQQVTLSCSPISGHRSVSWYQQTPGQGLQFLFEYFSETQRNKGNFPGRFSGRQFSNSRSEMNVSTLELGDSALYLCASSWSGQGDQPQHFGDGTRLSIL.

V and J are TRBV12-5 and TRBJ2-3; TRBD2 matches 12 bases. CDR1 is LGHNT and CDR2 is FRNRAP in the germline V gene. The CDR3 is 18 amino acids. The ends lost 0 bases at V and 5 bases at J; junction bases unmatched: 9. The chain's CDR3 is CASGLVSLGLAGRDTQYF. DNA of the CDR3: TGTGCTAGTGGTTTGGTTAGCTTGGGACTAGCGGGTCGAGATACGCAGTATTTT.

This clone was counted once. The CDR3 DNA sequence: TGCGCCAGCAGCTTTGGACAGGGGAACACTGAAGCTTTCTTT. Translating gives CASSFGQGNTEAFF. The chain employs TRBV5-1 and TRBJ1-1, with TRBD1 identical over 8 bases. Germline V gene data show CDR1 as SGHRS and CDR2 as YFSETQ. There are 14 residues in the CDR3. After removal of 2 bases from V and 1 base from J, the junction contained 1 base not matched to a gene.

This clone has more than one count but fewer than ten. The chain uses TRBV7-9 and TRBJ1-1; 7 bases match TRBD1. CDR1 is SEHNR and CDR2 is FQNEAQ in the germline V gene (reference sequence). The CDR3 runs 13 residues. V dropped 1 base and J dropped 9; count of bases not matched to a gene: 5. CDR3 bases: TGTGCCAGCAGCTTAGTGGGGACAGTTAAAGCTTTCTTT. Its protein is CASSLVGTVKAFF.

This clone was counted a single time. The J gene is TRBJ1-1, the V gene TRBV19; 9 nucleotides match TRBD1. V lost 4 bases, J lost 5 bases, and 8 bases stayed unmatched. The CDR3 extends over 15 amino acids. Germline-derived CDR1 and CDR2 are LNHDA and SQIVND (reference sequence). CDR3 nucleotides: TGTGCCAGTAGTAAAGGGCTCGACAGGGGGACTGAAGCTTTCTTT. It specifies CASSKGLDRGTEAFF.

Written as DNA, the CDR3 is TGTGCCAGCAGCGAACAGGGGTCTAGCTCCTACAATGAGCAGTTCTTC. Amino acids: CASSEQGSSSYNEQFF. The genes are TRBV9 and TRBJ2-1; TRBD1 matches at 7 bases. This CDR3 contains 16 residues. Trimming removed 3 bases from V and 0 bases from J; junction bases left unmatched: 6. The germline CDR1 and CDR2 sequences are SGDLS and YYNGEE.

This clone was picked up one time. The rearrangement links TRBV19 to TRBJ1-2; D gene unclear. Per the germline V gene, CDR1 is LNHDA and CDR2 is SQIVND (reference sequence). Between the trimmed V and J ends, which lost 2 bases and 5 bases, there was a span of 6 bases. This CDR3 is built from 12 residues. The CDR3 DNA reads as TGTGCCAGTAGTATACCGGGATATGGCTACACCTTC. Translating gives CASSIPGYGYTF. Full variable domain (outside the CDR3, taken from reference TRBV19 and TRBJ1-2): DGGITQSPKYLFRKEGQNVTLSCEQNLNHDAMYWYRQDPGQGLRLIYYSQIVNDFQKGDIAEGYSVSREKKESFPLTVTSAQKNPTAFYLCASSIPGYGYTFGSGTRLTVV.

The chain links TRBV7-9 to TRBJ2-2; 14 bases map to TRBD2. Trimming at V came to 5 bases and at J to 2 bases, leaving 4 bases not matched to a gene. The germline V gene has CDR1 SEHNR and CDR2 FQNEAQ (reference sequence). The CDR3 covers 17 residues. Here the CDR3 DNA reads TGTGCCAGCAGCCCAGGACTAGCGGGGGGCAACACCGGGGAGCTGTTTTTT. This encodes CASSPGLAGGNTGELFF. Drawing the rest from reference TRBV7-9 and TRBJ2-2, the complete variable domain is DTGVSQNPRHKITKRGQNVTFRCDPISEHNRLYWYRQTLGQGPEFLTYFQNEAQLEKSRLLSDRFSAERPKGSFSTLEIQRTEQGDSAMYLCASSPGLAGGNTGELFFGEGSRLTVL.

V gene TRBV7-2 combines with J gene TRBJ2-2, with D maybe TRBD1 (5 bases). CDR1 and CDR2 (germline): SGHTA, FQGNSA. V dropped 5 bases and J dropped 6 bases, with 16 bases sitting between them. This CDR3 is 15 amino acids long. The CDR3 nucleotides are TGTGCCAGCAGCGCTTCGGCAGGGTTGGCCGGGGAGCTGTTTTTT. It specifies CASSASAGLAGELFF.

This clone was counted only a few times. The chain has TRBV13 and TRBJ2-1; TRBD2 is a possible D gene (6 bases). This CDR3 is 16 amino acids long. CDR1 and CDR2 (germline): PRHDT, FYEKMQ (reference sequence). Trimming removed 0 bases from V and 6 bases from J, with 15 bases in between. The CDR3 is CASSLGRGTPSNEQFF. CDR3 DNA sequence: TGTGCCAGCAGCTTAGGCCGCGGGACCCCCTCCAATGAGCAGTTCTTC.

The chain is built from TRBV4-1 and TRBJ2-7; 9 bases align to TRBD1. The V and J ends lost 3 bases and 0 bases, in that order; junction bases with no gene match: 3. The CDR3 contains 15 residues. The germline V gene has CDR1 MGHRA and CDR2 YSYEKL. This chain's CDR3 is CASSHRGQGSYEQYF. For the CDR3, the DNA is TGCGCCAGCAGCCACCGGGGACAGGGCTCCTACGAGCAGTACTTC.

The rearrangement uses TRBV6-6 and TRBJ1-1; 7 bases are shared with TRBD1. Germline CDR1 and CDR2: MNHNY and SVGAGI (reference sequence). The length of the CDR3 is 13 residues. Trimming at V came to 6 bases and at J to 4 bases, leaving 5 bases not matched to a gene. This CDR3 reads CASSLRQGTEAFF. The CDR3 DNA follows: TGTGCCAGCAGCCTAAGACAGGGCACTGAAGCTTTCTTT.

The chain is built from TRBV5-1 and TRBJ2-7; TRBD2 matches 13 bases. With V trimmed by 0 bases and J by 8 bases, 5 bases remained unmatched. The CDR3 has 15 residues. Germline lookup yields CDR1 SGHRS and CDR2 YFSETQ. The CDR3 region is CASSLGGTSGDQQYF. As DNA, the CDR3 is TGCGCCAGCAGCTTGGGGGGGACTAGCGGGGACCAGCAGTACTTC.

V gene TRBV19 combines with J gene TRBJ1-2; 8 bases are a match to TRBD1. CDR3 length equals 15 residues. Germline V gives CDR1 LNHDA, CDR2 SQIVND (reference sequence). Losses at the gene ends were 7 bases for V and 5 bases for J; bases not matched to a gene: 12. CDR3 amino acids: CASNPTGTGGYGYTF. DNA for the CDR3: TGTGCCAGTAACCCTACCGGGACAGGAGGATATGGCTACACCTTC.

DNA for the CDR3: TGCGCCAGCAGCCTGGGCAGGGGCTATGGCTACACCTTC. Protein product: CASSLGRGYGYTF. The chain has TRBV4-1 and TRBJ1-2, with a tentative D call TRBD1 (6 bases). From germline, CDR1 is MGHRA and CDR2 YSYEKL. With 4 bases removed from V and 4 bases from J, the gap between germline ends came to 10 bases. The CDR3 totals 13 residues.

The CDR3 region has the DNA TGTGCCAGCAGCTTAACCGGGGGATCAGATACGCAGTATTTT. This sequence encodes CASSLTGGSDTQYF. The V call is TRBV7-2, the J call TRBJ2-3; TRBD2 might be the D (6 bases). The ends were cut back, 2 bases at V and 4 bases at J, with 10 bases in the middle. Looked up from germline, CDR1 is SGHTA and CDR2 is FQGNSA. This CDR3 is 14 amino acids long.

The V gene is TRBV10-3, the J gene TRBJ2-6; D perhaps matches TRBD1 (5 bases). The CDR3 consists of 15 residues. CDR1 ENHRY and CDR2 SYGVKD come from the germline V gene. V shed 0 bases and J shed 4 bases, with 7 bases lying between them. The CDR3, as DNA: TGTGCCATCAGTGAGTCAGGGGCCGGGGCCAACGTCCTGACTTTC. This sequence encodes CAISESGAGANVLTF.

Concerning this clone: Within the sample, other DNA sequences also encode this same CDR3. The chain carries TRBV9 and TRBJ1-3; D is ambiguous. Trimming pared 0 bases from V and 2 bases from J, leaving 6 bases between. Germline values: CDR1 SGDLS, CDR2 YYNGEE. This CDR3 region has 14 residues. The CDR3 protein is CASSVGGTGNTIYF. The CDR3 coding sequence is TGTGCCAGCAGCGTAGGAGGGACTGGAAACACCATATATTTT. The full variable domain, rest sourced from reference TRBV9 and TRBJ1-3, is DSGVTQTPKHLITATGQRVTLRCSPRSGDLSVYWYQQSLDQGLQFLIQYYNGEERAKGNILERFSAQQFPDLHSELNLSSLELGDSALYFCASSVGGTGNTIYFGEGSWLTVV.

The chain links TRBV19 to TRBJ2-6; 7 positions match TRBD1. This CDR3 spans 18 amino acids. CDR1 LNHDA and CDR2 SQIVND come from the germline V gene (reference sequence). Germline trimming cut 4 bases from V and 0 bases from J; bases unmatched to any gene: 9. CDR3 sequence (DNA): TGTGCCAGTAGTAAATCAGACAGGGAAAGCTCTGGGGCCAACGTCCTGACTTTC. Protein: CASSKSDRESSGANVLTF.